This T cell receptor beta chain was captured in a study of PD-1 blockade in classical Hodgkin lymphoma. With no exception, relapse followed autologous stem cell transplantation in all patients, and brentuximab vedotin exposure varied. Here immunoSEQ multiplex PCR was the method, and the copy in TCRdb shows in-frame clones only, minus some. The table has approximately 6,400 clones, about 82% seen once; the top ten hold roughly 50%. The V end lost 7 bases, the J end lost 0 bases, and 13 bases lay between the germline ends. Per the germline V gene, CDR1 is LNHDA and CDR2 is SQIVND (reference sequence). The CDR3 has 15 amino acids.

The receptor was isolated from a human donor with classical Hodgkin lymphoma. The chain links TRBV19 to TRBJ1-5; D uncertain. The sample here was peripheral blood mononuclear cells (PBMCs), taken before the second cycle of nivolumab. The CDR3 DNA reads as TGTGCCAGTACCCCGGACGGATATAGCAATCAGCCCCAGCATTTT. Its translation: CASTPDGYSNQPQHF.